A selection of T cell receptor beta chains follows, all from one sample in a study of blood T cell repertoires in COVID-19. Libraries were prepared by immunoSEQ multiplex PCR; TCRdb keeps only in-frame clonotypes and omits some of them. The data show about 330,000 clones, with approximately 85% seen just once and approximately 7.6% held by the top ten. Material for sequencing was peripheral blood. These receptors all come from a human donor in a cohort sampled during active COVID-19. CDR3s include the opening cysteine and the closing phenylalanine or tryptophan. D genes are given only for firm matches. Rows give clone size only sometimes, using once, few, many, or a class for an expanded clone.

abundance	j_gene	d_gene	v_gene	CDR3nt	CDR3aa
NA	TRBJ2-7	TRBD2	TRBV3-1/TRBV3-2	TGTGCCAGCAGCTCCCCGGGACTAGTTTACGAGCAGTACTTC	CASSSPGLVYEQYF
NA	TRBJ1-2	NA	TRBV2	TGTGCCAGCAGTAAGGACTGGGGTAATGGCTACACCTTC	CASSKDWGNGYTF
NA	TRBJ2-3	NA	TRBV4-2	TGTGCCAGCAGCCAAGGAGGGTCATCAGATACGCAGTATTTT	CASSQGGSSDTQYF
NA	TRBJ1-2	NA	TRBV10-1	TGCGCCAGCAGTGAGTCGTTCAGACTGGCTGGCCATTTCTATGGCTACACCTTC	CASSESFRLAGHFYGYTF
NA	TRBJ1-5	NA	TRBV6-5	TGTGCCAGCAGACCCCTGCGTGGCAATCAGCCCCAGCATTTT	CASRPLRGNQPQHF
NA	TRBJ1-5	NA	TRBV5-6	TGTGCCAGCAGCTTGGAAGGGAGATATAGCAATCAGCCCCAGCATTTT	CASSLEGRYSNQPQHF
NA	TRBJ1-6	NA	TRBV4-1	TGCGCCAGCAGCTACCTGTCAGGTCCCTCACCCCTCCACTTT	CASSYLSGPSPLHF
NA	TRBJ1-1	TRBD1	TRBV18	TGTGCCAGCTCACCAGGACAGGGGTCGGAAGCTTTCTTT	CASSPGQGSEAFF
NA	TRBJ1-3	NA	TRBV2	TGTGCCAGCAGTGAAGTCCCGAACAGGGCTGGAAACACCATATATTTT	CASSEVPNRAGNTIYF
NA	TRBJ1-1	NA	TRBV7-3	TGTGCCAGCAGCTTACGACAGACTGAAGCTTTCTTT	CASSLRQTEAFF
NA	TRBJ2-3	TRBD2	TRBV5-1	TGCGCCAGCAGCTGGACTAGCGGGGGGTACACAGATACGCAGTATTTT	CASSWTSGGYTDTQYF
NA	TRBJ2-7	TRBD2	TRBV5-6	TGTGCCAGCAGCTTCTGGACTAGCGGGAGGGAGCAGTACTTC	CASSFWTSGREQYF
NA	TRBJ2-2	NA	TRBV27	TGTGCCAGCAACGTCGGACTCAACACCGGGGAGCTGTTTTTT	CASNVGLNTGELFF
NA	TRBJ1-5	NA	TRBV25-1	TGTGCCAGCAGTGAATCTCTCGGCAATCAGCCCCAGCATTTT	CASSESLGNQPQHF
NA	TRBJ1-5	TRBD1	TRBV5-6	TGTGCCAGCAGCTCAGGGGGCCGGGAGCCCCAGCATTTT	CASSSGGREPQHF
NA	TRBJ2-2	TRBD1	TRBV2	TGTGCCAGCTCGGGACAGGTTAACACCGGGGAGCTGTTTTTT	CASSGQVNTGELFF
NA	TRBJ1-6	NA	TRBV6-5	TGTGCCAGCACTTCGAGGGTGGTAAATTCACCCCTCCACTTT	CASTSRVVNSPLHF
NA	TRBJ2-3	TRBD1	TRBV5-8	TGTGCCAGCAGCACGTCGCAGGGGGCAGGAGATACGCAGTATTTT	CASSTSQGAGDTQYF
NA	TRBJ1-1	NA	TRBV10-3	TGTGCCATCAGTGAGTCGGCAGTACAGAACACTGAAGCTTTCTTT	CAISESAVQNTEAFF
NA	TRBJ1-2	TRBD1	TRBV18	TGTGCCAGCTCACACTCCGGGACAGGGTTTGGCTACACCTTC	CASSHSGTGFGYTF
few	TRBJ1-5	NA	TRBV11-2	TGTGCCAGCAGCTACGAGGATGGTCAGCCCCAGCATTTT	CASSYEDGQPQHF
NA	TRBJ2-7	NA	TRBV6-5	TGTGCCAGCAGCGGCGACAGGGAGGTCGGCGAGCAGTACTTC	CASSGDREVGEQYF
NA	TRBJ1-3	NA	TRBV6-5	TGTGCCAGCAGTTACAGCCTACAGAACACCATATATTTT	CASSYSLQNTIYF
few	TRBJ1-3	NA	TRBV10-3	TGTGCCATCAGCGGGGACACCTCTGGAAACACCATATATTTT	CAISGDTSGNTIYF
once	TRBJ2-7	NA	TRBV7-9	TGTGCCAGCAGCCGTCCGGGTGTCGTCTACGAGCAGTACTTC	CASSRPGVVYEQYF
NA	TRBJ1-2	NA	TRBV19	TGTGCCAGTAGTATAGCGGGAGGTGGCTACACCTTC	CASSIAGGGYTF
NA	TRBJ1-4	NA	TRBV7-9	TGTGCCAGCAGCCTCAGGGGAAGTGATGAAAAACTGTTTTTT	CASSLRGSDEKLFF
NA	TRBJ1-5	NA	TRBV9	TGTGCCAGCAGCGGGGACGGGAGATATCAGCCCCAGCATTTT	CASSGDGRYQPQHF
NA	TRBJ1-4	NA	TRBV20-1	TGCGGTGGGGCAGATAATGAAAAACTGTTTTTT	CGGADNEKLFF
NA	TRBJ2-3	NA	TRBV20-1	TGCAGTGCTAGTATTAGAGCAGATACGCAGTATTTT	CSASIRADTQYF
once	TRBJ1-1	TRBD1	TRBV7-3	TGTGCCAGCAGCATCCGACAGGGCCCGAACACTGAAGCTTTCTTT	CASSIRQGPNTEAFF
NA	TRBJ1-1	NA	TRBV14	TGTGCCAGCAGCCAAGCCAATCGGGGCACTGAAGCTTTCTTT	CASSQANRGTEAFF
NA	TRBJ2-2	TRBD2	TRBV10-2	TGCGCCAGCAGTAGACTAGCGGGGGTCACCGGGGAGCTGTTTTTT	CASSRLAGVTGELFF
NA	TRBJ2-1	TRBD1	TRBV7-3	TGTGCCAGCAGCTTAACCGGGACAGGGGCAATTATTTCCTACAATGAGCAGTTCTTC	CASSLTGTGAIISYNEQFF
few	TRBJ2-7	TRBD1	TRBV6-2/TRBV6-3	TGTGCCAGCAGTCTCGATACAGGGGCAGGACCCTACGAGCAGTACTTC	CASSLDTGAGPYEQYF
NA	TRBJ2-7	NA	TRBV30	TGTGCCTTGTCCCTAATCAACTACGAGCAGTACTTC	CALSLINYEQYF